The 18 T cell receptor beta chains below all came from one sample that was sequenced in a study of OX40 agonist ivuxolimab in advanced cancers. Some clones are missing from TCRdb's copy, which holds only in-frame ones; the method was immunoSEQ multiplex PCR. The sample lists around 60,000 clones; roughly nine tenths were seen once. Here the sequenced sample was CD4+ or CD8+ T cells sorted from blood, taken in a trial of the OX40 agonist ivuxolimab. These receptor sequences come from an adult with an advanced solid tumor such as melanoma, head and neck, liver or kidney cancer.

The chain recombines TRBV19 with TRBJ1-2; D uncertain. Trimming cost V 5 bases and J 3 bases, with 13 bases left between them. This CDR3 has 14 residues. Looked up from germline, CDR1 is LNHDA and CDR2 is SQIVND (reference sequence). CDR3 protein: CASSLPGMYYGYTF. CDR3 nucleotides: TGTGCCAGTAGTCTCCCTGGGATGTACTATGGCTACACCTTC.

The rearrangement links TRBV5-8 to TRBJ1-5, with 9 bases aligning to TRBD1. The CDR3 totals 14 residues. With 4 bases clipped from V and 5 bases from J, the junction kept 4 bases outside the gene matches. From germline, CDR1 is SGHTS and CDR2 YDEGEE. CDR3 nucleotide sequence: TGTGCCAGCAGCCCCGGGACAGGGCATCAGCCCCAGCATTTT. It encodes CASSPGTGHQPQHF.

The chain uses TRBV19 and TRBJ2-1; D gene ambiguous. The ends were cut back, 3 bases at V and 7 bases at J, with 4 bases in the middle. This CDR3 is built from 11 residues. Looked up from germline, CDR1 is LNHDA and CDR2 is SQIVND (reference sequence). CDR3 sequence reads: CASSMLNEQFF. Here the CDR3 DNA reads TGTGCCAGTAGTATGCTGAATGAGCAGTTCTTC.

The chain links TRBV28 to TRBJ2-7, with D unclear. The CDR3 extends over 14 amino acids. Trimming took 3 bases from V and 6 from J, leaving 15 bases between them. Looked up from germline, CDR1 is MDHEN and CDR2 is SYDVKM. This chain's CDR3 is CASSFGLQDPEQYF. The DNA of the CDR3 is TGTGCCAGCAGTTTCGGTCTTCAGGACCCCGAGCAGTACTTC. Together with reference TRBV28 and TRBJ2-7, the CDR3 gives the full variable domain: DVKVTQSSRYLVKRTGEKVFLECVQDMDHENMFWYRQDPGLGLRLIYFSYDVKMKEKGDIPEGYSVSREKKERFSLILESASTNQTSMYLCASSFGLQDPEQYFGPGTRLTVT.

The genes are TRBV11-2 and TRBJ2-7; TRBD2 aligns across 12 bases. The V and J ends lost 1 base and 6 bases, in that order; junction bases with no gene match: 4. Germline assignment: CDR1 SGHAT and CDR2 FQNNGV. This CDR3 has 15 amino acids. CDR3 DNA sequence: TGTGCCAGCAGCTTAGGCCTAGCGGGAGGGTCCGAGCAGTACTTC. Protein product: CASSLGLAGGSEQYF. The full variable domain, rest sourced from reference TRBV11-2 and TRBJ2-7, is EAGVAQSPRYKIIEKRQSVAFWCNPISGHATLYWYQQILGQGPKLLIQFQNNGVVDDSQLPKDRFSAERLKGVDSTLKIQPAKLEDSAVYLCASSLGLAGGSEQYFGPGTRLTVT.

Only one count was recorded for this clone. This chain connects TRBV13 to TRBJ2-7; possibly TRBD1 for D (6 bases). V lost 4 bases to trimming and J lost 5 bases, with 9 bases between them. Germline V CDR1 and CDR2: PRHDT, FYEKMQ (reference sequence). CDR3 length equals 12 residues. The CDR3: CASSWDKDEQYF. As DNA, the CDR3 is TGTGCCAGCAGCTGGGACAAGGACGAGCAGTACTTC.

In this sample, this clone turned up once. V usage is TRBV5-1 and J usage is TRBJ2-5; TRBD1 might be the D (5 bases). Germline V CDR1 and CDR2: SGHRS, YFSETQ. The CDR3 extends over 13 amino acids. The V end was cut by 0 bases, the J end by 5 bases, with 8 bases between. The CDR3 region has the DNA TGCGCCAGCAGCTTGGGGGGCGCGGAGACCCAGTACTTC. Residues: CASSLGGAETQYF.

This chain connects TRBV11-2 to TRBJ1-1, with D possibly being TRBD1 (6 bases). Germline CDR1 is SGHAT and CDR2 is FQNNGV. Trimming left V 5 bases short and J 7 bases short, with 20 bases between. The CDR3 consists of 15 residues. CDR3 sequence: CASSPSTGRGYEAFF. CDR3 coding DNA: TGTGCCAGCAGCCCATCAACAGGGCGGGGGTATGAAGCTTTCTTT.

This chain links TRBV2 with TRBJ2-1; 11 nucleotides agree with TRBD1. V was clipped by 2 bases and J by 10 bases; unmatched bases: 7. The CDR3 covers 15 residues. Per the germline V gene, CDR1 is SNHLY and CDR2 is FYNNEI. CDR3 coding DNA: TGTGCCAGCAGTGAAAGGGACAGGGGGGTCGGGGAGCAGTTCTTC. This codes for CASSERDRGVGEQFF.

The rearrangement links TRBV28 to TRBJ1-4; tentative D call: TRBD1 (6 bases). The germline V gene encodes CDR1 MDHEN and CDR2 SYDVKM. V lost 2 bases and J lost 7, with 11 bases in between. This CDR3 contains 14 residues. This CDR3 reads CASSLRGGREKLFF. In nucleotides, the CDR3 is TGTGCCAGCAGTTTAAGGGGGGGACGTGAAAAACTGTTTTTT.

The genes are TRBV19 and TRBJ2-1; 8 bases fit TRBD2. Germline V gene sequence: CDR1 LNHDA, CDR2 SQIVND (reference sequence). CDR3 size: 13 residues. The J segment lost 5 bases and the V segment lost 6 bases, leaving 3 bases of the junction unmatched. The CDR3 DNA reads TGTGCCAGTAGGACGGGAGGGGACAATGAGCAGTTCTTC. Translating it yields CASRTGGDNEQFF.

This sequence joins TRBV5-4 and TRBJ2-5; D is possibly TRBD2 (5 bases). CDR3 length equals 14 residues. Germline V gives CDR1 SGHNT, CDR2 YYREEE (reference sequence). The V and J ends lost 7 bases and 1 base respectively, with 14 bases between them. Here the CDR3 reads CASRPARGQETQYF. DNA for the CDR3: TGTGCCAGCCGTCCAGCTCGGGGCCAAGAGACCCAGTACTTC.

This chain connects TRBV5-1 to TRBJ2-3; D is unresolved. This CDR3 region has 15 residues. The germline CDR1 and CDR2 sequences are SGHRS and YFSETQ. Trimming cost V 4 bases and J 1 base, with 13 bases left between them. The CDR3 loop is CASSGILAGTDTQYF. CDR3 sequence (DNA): TGCGCCAGCAGCGGTATTCTGGCGGGCACAGATACGCAGTATTTT. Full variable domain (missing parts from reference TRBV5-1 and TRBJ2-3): KAGVTQTPRYLIKTRGQQVTLSCSPISGHRSVSWYQQTPGQGLQFLFEYFSETQRNKGNFPGRFSGRQFSNSRSEMNVSTLELGDSALYLCASSGILAGTDTQYFGPGTRLTVL.

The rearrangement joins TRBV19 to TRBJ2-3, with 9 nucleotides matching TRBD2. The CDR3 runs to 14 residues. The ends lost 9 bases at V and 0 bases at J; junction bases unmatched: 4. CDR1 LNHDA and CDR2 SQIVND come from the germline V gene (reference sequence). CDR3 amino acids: CASATSGSTDTQYF. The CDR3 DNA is TGTGCCAGCGCGACTAGCGGAAGCACAGATACGCAGTATTTT. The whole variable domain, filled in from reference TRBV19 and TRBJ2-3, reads DGGITQSPKYLFRKEGQNVTLSCEQNLNHDAMYWYRQDPGQGLRLIYYSQIVNDFQKGDIAEGYSVSREKKESFPLTVTSAQKNPTAFYLCASATSGSTDTQYFGPGTRLTVL.

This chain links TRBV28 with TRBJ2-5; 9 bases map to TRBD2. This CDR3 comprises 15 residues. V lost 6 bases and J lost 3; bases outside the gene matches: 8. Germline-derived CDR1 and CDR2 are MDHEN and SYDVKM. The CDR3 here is CASSPQTSGEETQYF. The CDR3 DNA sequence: TGTGCCAGCAGCCCCCAGACTAGCGGAGAAGAGACCCAGTACTTC.

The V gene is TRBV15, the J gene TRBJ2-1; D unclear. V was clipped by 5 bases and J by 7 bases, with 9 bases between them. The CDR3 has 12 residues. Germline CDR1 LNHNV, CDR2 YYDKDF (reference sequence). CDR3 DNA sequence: TGTGCCACCAGCCCTGCTTGGAATGAGCAGTTCTTC. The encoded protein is CATSPAWNEQFF.

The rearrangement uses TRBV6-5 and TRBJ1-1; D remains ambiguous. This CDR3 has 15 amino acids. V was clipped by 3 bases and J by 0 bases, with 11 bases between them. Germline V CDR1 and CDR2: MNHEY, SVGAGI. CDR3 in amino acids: CASSYGVLMNTEAFF. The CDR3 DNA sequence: TGTGCCAGCAGTTATGGGGTCCTCATGAACACTGAAGCTTTCTTT.

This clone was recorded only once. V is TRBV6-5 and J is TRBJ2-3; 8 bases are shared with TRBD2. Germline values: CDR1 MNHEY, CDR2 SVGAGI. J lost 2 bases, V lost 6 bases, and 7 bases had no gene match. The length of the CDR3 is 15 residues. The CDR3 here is CASRPSGSPTDTQYF. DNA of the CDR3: TGTGCCAGCAGACCGAGCGGGAGCCCCACAGATACGCAGTATTTT.